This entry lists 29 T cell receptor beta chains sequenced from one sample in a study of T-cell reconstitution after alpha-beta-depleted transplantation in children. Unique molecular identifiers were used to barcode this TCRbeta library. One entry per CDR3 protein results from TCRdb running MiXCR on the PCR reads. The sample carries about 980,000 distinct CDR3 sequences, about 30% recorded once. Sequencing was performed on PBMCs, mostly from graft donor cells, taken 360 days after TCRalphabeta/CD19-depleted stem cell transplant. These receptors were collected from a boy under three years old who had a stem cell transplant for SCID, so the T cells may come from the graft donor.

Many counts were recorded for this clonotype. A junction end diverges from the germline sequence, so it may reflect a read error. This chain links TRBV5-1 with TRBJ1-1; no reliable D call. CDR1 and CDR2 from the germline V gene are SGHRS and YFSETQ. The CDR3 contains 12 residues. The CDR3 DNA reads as TGTGCCAGCAGCTTAGGGCGGGGTGAAGCTTTCTTT. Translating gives CASSLGRGEAFF.

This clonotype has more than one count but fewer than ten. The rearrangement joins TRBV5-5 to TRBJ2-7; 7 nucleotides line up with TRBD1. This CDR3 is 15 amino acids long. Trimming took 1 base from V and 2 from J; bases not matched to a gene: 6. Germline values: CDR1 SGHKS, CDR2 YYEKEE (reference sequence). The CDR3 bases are TGTGCCAGCAGCTTGACGCGACAGGGCCCCTACGAGCAGTACTTC. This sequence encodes CASSLTRQGPYEQYF. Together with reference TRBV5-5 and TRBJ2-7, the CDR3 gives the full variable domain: DAGVTQSPTHLIKTRGQQVTLRCSPISGHKSVSWYQQVLGQGPQFIFQYYEKEERGRGNFPDRFSARQFPNYSSELNVNALLLGDSALYLCASSLTRQGPYEQYFGPGTRLTVT.

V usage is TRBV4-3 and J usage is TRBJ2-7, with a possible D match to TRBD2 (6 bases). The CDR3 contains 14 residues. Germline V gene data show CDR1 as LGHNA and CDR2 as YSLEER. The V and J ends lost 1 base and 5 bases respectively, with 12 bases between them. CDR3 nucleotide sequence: TGCGCCAGCAGCCAAGGGGACTCTCGCCACGAGCAGTACTTC. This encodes CASSQGDSRHEQYF.

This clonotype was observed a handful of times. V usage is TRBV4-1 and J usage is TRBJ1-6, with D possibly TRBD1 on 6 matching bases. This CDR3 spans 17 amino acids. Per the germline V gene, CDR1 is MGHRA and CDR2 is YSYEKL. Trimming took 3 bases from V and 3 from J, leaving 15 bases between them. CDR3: CASSHPGVEGYNSPLHF. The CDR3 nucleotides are TGCGCCAGCAGCCATCCAGGGGTCGAGGGCTATAATTCACCCCTCCACTTT.

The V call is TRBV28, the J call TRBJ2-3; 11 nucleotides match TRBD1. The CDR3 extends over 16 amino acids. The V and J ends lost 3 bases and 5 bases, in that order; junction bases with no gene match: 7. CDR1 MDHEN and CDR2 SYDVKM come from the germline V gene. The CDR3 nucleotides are TGTGCCAGCAGTTTCGGGACAGGGGGTTTCGGAGATACGCAGTATTTT. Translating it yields CASSFGTGGFGDTQYF.

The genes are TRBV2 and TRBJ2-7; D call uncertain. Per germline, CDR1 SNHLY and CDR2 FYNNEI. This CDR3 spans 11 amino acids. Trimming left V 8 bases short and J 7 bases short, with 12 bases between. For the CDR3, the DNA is TGTGCCAGCTCCCGGACCACAGAGCAGTACTTC. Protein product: CASSRTTEQYF. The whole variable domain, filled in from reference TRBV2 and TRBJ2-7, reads EPEVTQTPSHQVTQMGQEVILRCVPISNHLYFYWYRQILGQKVEFLVSFYNNEISEKSEIFDDQFSVERPDGSNFTLKIRSTKLEDSAMYFCASSRTTEQYFGPGTRLTVT.

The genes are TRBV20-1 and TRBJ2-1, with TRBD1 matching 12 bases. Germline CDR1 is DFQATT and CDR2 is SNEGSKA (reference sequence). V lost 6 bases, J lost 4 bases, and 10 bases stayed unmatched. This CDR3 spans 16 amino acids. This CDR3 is CSARGQGAWGYNEQFF. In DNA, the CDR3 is TGCAGTGCGAGGGGACAGGGGGCGTGGGGGTACAATGAGCAGTTCTTC.

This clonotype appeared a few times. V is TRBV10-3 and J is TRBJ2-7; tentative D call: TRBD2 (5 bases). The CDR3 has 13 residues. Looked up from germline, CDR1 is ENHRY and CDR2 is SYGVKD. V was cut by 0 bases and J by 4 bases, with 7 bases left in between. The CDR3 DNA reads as TGTGCCATCAGTGAGTCTAGGGAGTACGAGCAGTACTTC. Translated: CAISESREYEQYF.

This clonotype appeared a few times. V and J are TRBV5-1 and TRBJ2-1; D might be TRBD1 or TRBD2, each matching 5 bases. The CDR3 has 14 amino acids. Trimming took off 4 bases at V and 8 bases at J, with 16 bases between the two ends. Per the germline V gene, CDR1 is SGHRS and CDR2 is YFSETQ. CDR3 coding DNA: TGCGCCAGCAGCCAGGGACCGGGCCTCGATGAGCAGTTCTTC. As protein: CASSQGPGLDEQFF.

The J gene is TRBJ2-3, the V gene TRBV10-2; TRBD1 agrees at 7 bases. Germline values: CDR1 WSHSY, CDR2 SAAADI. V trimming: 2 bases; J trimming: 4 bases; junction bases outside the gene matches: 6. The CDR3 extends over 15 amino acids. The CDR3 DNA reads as TGCGCCAGCAGTGAGAGAGGGGGCTTCGCAGATACGCAGTATTTT. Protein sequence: CASSERGGFADTQYF.

As DNA, the CDR3 is TGTGCCAGCAGTTTAATAGGGAGCGAGTACGAGCAGTACTTC. Translating gives CASSLIGSEYEQYF. The V and J genes are TRBV28 and TRBJ2-7; tentative D call: TRBD2 (5 bases). V was trimmed by 2 bases and J by 4 bases, leaving 12 bases between them. Germline V gene data show CDR1 as MDHEN and CDR2 as SYDVKM. This CDR3 is built from 14 residues.

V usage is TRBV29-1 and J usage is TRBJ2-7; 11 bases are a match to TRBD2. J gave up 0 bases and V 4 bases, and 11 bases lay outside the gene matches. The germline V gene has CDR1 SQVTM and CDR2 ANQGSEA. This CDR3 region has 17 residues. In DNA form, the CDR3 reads TGCAGCGTTGGGGCCAGGACTACTAGCGGGGGCTCCTACGAGCAGTACTTC. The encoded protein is CSVGARTTSGGSYEQYF.

CDR3 amino acids: CASRPGRRLLFSYNEQFF. CDR3 bases: TGTGCCAGCAGACCGGGGCGGCGACTCCTGTTCTCCTACAATGAGCAGTTCTTC. The V and J genes are TRBV7-8 and TRBJ2-1, with D possibly being TRBD1 or TRBD2 (5 bases each). The CDR3 consists of 18 residues. CDR1 SGHVS and CDR2 FQNEAQ come from the germline V gene. V was cut by 6 bases and J by 0 bases, with 21 bases left in between.

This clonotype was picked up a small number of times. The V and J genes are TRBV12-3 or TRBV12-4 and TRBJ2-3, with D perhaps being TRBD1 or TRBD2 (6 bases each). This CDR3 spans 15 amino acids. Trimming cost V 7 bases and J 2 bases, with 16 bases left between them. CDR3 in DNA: TGTGCCAGCAATAGACGGGGGCCACACACAGATACGCAGTATTTT. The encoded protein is CASNRRGPHTDTQYF.

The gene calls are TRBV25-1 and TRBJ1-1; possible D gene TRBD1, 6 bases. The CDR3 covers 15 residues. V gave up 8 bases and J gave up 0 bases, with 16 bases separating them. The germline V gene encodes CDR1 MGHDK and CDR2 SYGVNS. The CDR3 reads CASQTGKALNTEAFF. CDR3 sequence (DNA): TGTGCCAGCCAAACAGGGAAAGCCCTGAACACTGAAGCTTTCTTT.

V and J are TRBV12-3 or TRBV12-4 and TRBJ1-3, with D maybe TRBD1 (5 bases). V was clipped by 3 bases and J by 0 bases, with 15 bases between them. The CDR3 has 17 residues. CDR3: CASSLDGSGRSGNTIYF. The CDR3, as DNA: TGTGCCAGCAGTTTGGACGGCTCAGGGCGCTCTGGAAACACCATATATTTT.

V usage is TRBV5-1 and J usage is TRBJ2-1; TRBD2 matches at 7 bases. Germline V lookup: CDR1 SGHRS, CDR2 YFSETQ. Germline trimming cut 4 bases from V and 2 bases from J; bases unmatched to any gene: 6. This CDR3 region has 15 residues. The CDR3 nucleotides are TGCGCCAGCAGCCCGGGACTAACCGCCTACAATGAGCAGTTCTTC. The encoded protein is CASSPGLTAYNEQFF.

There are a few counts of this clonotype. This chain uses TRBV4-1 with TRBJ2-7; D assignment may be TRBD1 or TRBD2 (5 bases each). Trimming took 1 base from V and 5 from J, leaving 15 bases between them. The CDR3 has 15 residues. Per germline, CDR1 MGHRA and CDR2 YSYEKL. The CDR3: CASSQAPEGTNEQYF. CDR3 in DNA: TGCGCCAGCAGCCAAGCCCCAGAAGGGACGAACGAGCAGTACTTC.

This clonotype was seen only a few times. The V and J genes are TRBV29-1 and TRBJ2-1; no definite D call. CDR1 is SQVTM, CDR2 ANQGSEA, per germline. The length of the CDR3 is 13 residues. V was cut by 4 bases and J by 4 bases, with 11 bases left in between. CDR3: CSVGSLGYNEQFF. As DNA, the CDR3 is TGCAGCGTTGGCTCTCTGGGTTACAATGAGCAGTTCTTC.

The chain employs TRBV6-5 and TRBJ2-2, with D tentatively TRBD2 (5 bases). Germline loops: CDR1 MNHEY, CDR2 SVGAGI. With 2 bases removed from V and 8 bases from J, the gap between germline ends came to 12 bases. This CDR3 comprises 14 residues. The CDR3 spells CASSYGGEEGELFF. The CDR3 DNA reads TGTGCCAGCAGTTACGGAGGCGAGGAGGGGGAGCTGTTTTTT.

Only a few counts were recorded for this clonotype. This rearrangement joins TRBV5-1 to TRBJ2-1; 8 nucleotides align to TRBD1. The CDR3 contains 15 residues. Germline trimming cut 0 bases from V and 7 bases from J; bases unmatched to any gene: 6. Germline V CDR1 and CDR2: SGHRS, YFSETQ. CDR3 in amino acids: CASSLGAGGENEQFF. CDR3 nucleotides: TGCGCCAGCAGCTTGGGAGCAGGGGGCGAGAATGAGCAGTTCTTC.

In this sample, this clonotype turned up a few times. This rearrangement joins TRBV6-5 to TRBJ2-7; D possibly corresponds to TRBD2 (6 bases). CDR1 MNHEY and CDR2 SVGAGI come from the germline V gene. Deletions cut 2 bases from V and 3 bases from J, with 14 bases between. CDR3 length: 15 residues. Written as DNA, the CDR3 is TGTGCCAGCAGTTACGCACCGGGGGAACTCTACGAGCAGTACTTC. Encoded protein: CASSYAPGELYEQYF.

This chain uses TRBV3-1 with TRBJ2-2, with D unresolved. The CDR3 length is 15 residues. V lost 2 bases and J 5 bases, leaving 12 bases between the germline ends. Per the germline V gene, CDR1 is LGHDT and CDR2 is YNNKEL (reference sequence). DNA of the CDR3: TGTGCCAGCAGCCAACAATGGGCAGAGACCGGGGAGCTGTTTTTT. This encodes CASSQQWAETGELFF.

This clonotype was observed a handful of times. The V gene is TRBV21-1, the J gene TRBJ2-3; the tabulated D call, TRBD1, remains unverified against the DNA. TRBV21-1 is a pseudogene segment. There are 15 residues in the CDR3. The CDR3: CASSKGGRHTDTQYF. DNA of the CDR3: TGTGCCAGCAGCAAAGGGGGCCGGCACACAGATACGCAGTATTTT.

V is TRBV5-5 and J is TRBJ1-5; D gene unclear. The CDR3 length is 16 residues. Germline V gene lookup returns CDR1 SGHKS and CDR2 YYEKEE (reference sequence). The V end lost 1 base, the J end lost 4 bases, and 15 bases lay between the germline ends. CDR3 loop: CASSLMAGGGNQPQHF. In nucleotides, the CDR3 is TGTGCCAGCAGCTTGATGGCCGGTGGAGGGAATCAGCCCCAGCATTTT.

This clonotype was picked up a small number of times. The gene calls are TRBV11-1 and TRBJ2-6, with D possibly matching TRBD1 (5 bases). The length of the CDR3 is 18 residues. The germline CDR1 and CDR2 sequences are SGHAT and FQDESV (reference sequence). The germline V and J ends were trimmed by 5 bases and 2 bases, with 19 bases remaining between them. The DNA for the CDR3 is TGTGCCAGCAGCCGCCCCGTAGGGGTCCAAACTGGGGCCAACGTCCTGACTTTC. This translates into CASSRPVGVQTGANVLTF.

DNA for the CDR3: TGTGCCAGCAGCTTTGGGGAGGTTGTGGATACGCAGTATTTT. Translation: CASSFGEVVDTQYF. The rearrangement joins TRBV2 to TRBJ2-3; D is perhaps TRBD2 (6 bases). The CDR3 contains 14 residues. Per the germline V gene, CDR1 is SNHLY and CDR2 is FYNNEI. Trimming cost V 6 bases and J 6 bases, with 16 bases left between them.

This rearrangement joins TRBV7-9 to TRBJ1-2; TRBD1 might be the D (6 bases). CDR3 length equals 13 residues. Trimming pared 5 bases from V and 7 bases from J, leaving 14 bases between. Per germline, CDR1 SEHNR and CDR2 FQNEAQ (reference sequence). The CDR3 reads CASSRQQGTGYTF. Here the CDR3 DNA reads TGTGCCAGCAGCCGTCAACAGGGAACTGGCTACACCTTC. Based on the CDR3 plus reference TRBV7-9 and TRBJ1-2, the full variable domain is DTGVSQNPRHKITKRGQNVTFRCDPISEHNRLYWYRQTLGQGPEFLTYFQNEAQLEKSRLLSDRFSAERPKGSFSTLEIQRTEQGDSAMYLCASSRQQGTGYTFGSGTRLTVV.

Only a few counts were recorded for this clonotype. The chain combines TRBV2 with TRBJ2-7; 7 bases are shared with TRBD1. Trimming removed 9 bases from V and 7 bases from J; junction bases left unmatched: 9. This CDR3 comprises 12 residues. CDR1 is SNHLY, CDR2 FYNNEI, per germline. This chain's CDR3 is CARQTGAGEQYF. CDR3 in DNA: TGTGCCAGACAAACAGGGGCAGGAGAGCAGTACTTC.